The next 23 T cell receptor beta chains were all read from a single sample in a study of identical twins. TCRdb independently ran MiXCR on the 5' RACE reads; one entry per CDR3 protein. The sample shows around 1.7 million distinct CDR3 sequences, 25% to 35% of them seen only once. The sample comprised cord blood. All receptors come from a newborn girl in good health.

The table lists this clonotype with a count of one. This rearrangement joins TRBV28 to TRBJ2-2; 12 bases line up with TRBD2. The CDR3 length is 16 residues. The ends lost 2 bases at V and 3 bases at J; junction bases unmatched: 1. Germline CDR1 is MDHEN and CDR2 is SYDVKM. In DNA, the CDR3 is TGTGCCAGCAGTTTACTAGCGGGAGGGCACACCGGGGAGCTGTTTTTT. Residues: CASSLLAGGHTGELFF. The complete variable domain, with remaining parts taken from reference TRBV28 and TRBJ2-2, reads DVKVTQSSRYLVKRTGEKVFLECVQDMDHENMFWYRQDPGLGLRLIYFSYDVKMKEKGDIPEGYSVSREKKERFSLILESASTNQTSMYLCASSLLAGGHTGELFFGEGSRLTVL.

The gene calls are TRBV6-5 and TRBJ2-1; 11 nucleotides line up with TRBD1. V trimming: 1 base; J trimming: 13 bases; junction bases outside the gene matches: 6. CDR1 is MNHEY, CDR2 SVGAGI, per germline. This CDR3 is built from 14 residues. The CDR3 DNA is TGTGCCAGCAGTTACTTGGGACAGGGGGAGACCCAGTTCTTC. Translated: CASSYLGQGETQFF.

V gene TRBV29-1 combines with J gene TRBJ1-1; possible D gene TRBD1, 5 bases. CDR3 length: 16 amino acids. The V end was cut by 7 bases, the J end by 2 bases, with 23 bases between. The V gene's germline CDR1 is SQVTM and CDR2 ANQGSEA. The CDR3 coding sequence is TGCAGCGGATGGGACCCGGCTGGGGGATTCAACACTGAAGCTTTCTTT. It specifies CSGWDPAGGFNTEAFF.

The chain employs TRBV20-1 and TRBJ1-4; D not certain. Germline assignment: CDR1 DFQATT and CDR2 SNEGSKA (reference sequence). This CDR3 is 14 amino acids long. V lost 1 base, J lost 8 bases, and 14 bases lay in between. CDR3 amino acids: CSARGSAGGEKLFF. The CDR3 DNA reads as TGCAGTGCTAGAGGATCTGCAGGCGGGGAAAAACTGTTTTTT.

V is TRBV5-1 and J is TRBJ2-5; D perhaps matches TRBD1 (6 bases). CDR1 SGHRS and CDR2 YFSETQ come from the germline V gene. This CDR3 comprises 12 residues. Trimming shortened V by 3 bases and J by 7 bases, and 10 bases separated the two germline ends. The CDR3 coding sequence is TGCGCCAGCAGCTCTGCCAGGGGGACCCAGTACTTC. Translating gives CASSSARGTQYF.

This chain links TRBV29-1 with TRBJ1-4; TRBD1 might be the D (5 bases). The ends were cut back, 7 bases at V and 6 bases at J, with 12 bases in the middle. The germline V gene encodes CDR1 SQVTM and CDR2 ANQGSEA. The CDR3 runs to 12 residues. CDR3 nucleotides: TGCAGCGCACAGGAAGGGTATGAAAAACTGTTTTTT. Protein product: CSAQEGYEKLFF.

The rearrangement links TRBV20-1 to TRBJ2-1; 8 nucleotides align to TRBD2. CDR3 size: 15 residues. The V and J ends lost 4 bases and 6 bases, in that order; junction bases with no gene match: 11. Germline CDR1 DFQATT, CDR2 SNEGSKA (reference sequence). CDR3 region: CSAIYPTSGSNEQFF. As DNA, the CDR3 is TGCAGTGCTATTTACCCAACTAGCGGCTCCAATGAGCAGTTCTTC.

This clonotype has only a few counts. The genes are TRBV3-1 and TRBJ2-3, with a weak D call TRBD2 (5 bases). Trimming removed 4 bases from V and 2 bases from J, with 16 bases in between. Germline V gene sequence: CDR1 LGHDT, CDR2 YNNKEL (reference sequence). The CDR3 is 16 residues long. The CDR3 is CASSPQRLGATDTQYF. The CDR3 DNA sequence: TGTGCCAGCAGCCCCCAGAGGCTGGGAGCCACAGATACGCAGTATTTT.

CDR3 region: CATSRDLEGQPQHF. As DNA, the CDR3 is TGTGCCACCAGCAGAGATTTGGAGGGACAGCCCCAGCATTTT. The J gene is TRBJ1-5, the V gene TRBV15; D is unresolved. Trimming shortened V by 0 bases and J by 7 bases, and 10 bases separated the two germline ends. The CDR3 runs to 14 residues. Germline V gene sequence: CDR1 LNHNV, CDR2 YYDKDF (reference sequence).

This chain joins TRBV5-4 and TRBJ1-4; D is perhaps TRBD1 (5 bases). Trimming pared 4 bases from V and 10 bases from J, leaving 17 bases between. Per the germline V gene, CDR1 is SGHNT and CDR2 is YYREEE (reference sequence). The CDR3 extends over 14 amino acids. The CDR3 loop reads CASSRDGPGGKLFF. In DNA form, the CDR3 reads TGTGCCAGCAGCCGGGACGGCCCTGGTGGAAAACTGTTTTTT. The complete variable domain, with remaining parts taken from reference TRBV5-4 and TRBJ1-4, reads ETGVTQSPTHLIKTRGQQVTLRCSSQSGHNTVSWYQQALGQGPQFIFQYYREEENGRGNFPPRFSGLQFPNYSSELNVNALELDDSALYLCASSRDGPGGKLFFGSGTQLSVL.

This sequence joins TRBV5-1 and TRBJ2-1; the D gene is possibly TRBD1 (5 bases). The CDR3 contains 14 residues. Germline V lookup: CDR1 SGHRS, CDR2 YFSETQ. Trimming took off 3 bases at V and 1 base at J, with 8 bases between the two ends. The chain's CDR3 is CASSSDTSYNEQFF. CDR3 bases: TGCGCCAGCAGCTCGGACACGTCCTACAATGAGCAGTTCTTC.

This clonotype occurred many times. The CDR3 region has the DNA TGTGCCAGCAGCCAAGTGGCTGGGACAGCGGACTCCTACGAGCAGTACTTC. Translating it yields CASSQVAGTADSYEQYF. The chain has TRBV3-1 and TRBJ2-7, with 7 bases identical to TRBD1. Germline V gives CDR1 LGHDT, CDR2 YNNKEL (reference sequence). The junction had 9 bases not matched to a gene; V was cut back by 1 base and J by 0 bases. This CDR3 contains 17 residues.

This clonotype was observed a handful of times. The chain carries TRBV20-1 and TRBJ2-5, with TRBD2 identical over 7 bases. J lost 5 bases, V lost 0 bases, and 9 bases had no gene match. The CDR3 sequence is 15 residues long. In germline, CDR1 is DFQATT, CDR2 SNEGSKA (reference sequence). CDR3 nucleotides: TGCAGTGCTAGAGAAGCGGGGTTAGTAAGGGAGACCCAGTACTTC. Translating it yields CSAREAGLVRETQYF.

As regards this clonotype: At one end the junction does not follow the germline gene, possibly because of a read error. The V call is TRBV4-1, the J call TRBJ1-1; 7 bases map to TRBD1. From germline, CDR1 is MGHRA and CDR2 YSYEKL. The CDR3 contains 14 residues. CDR3: CAGSLDRENTEAFF. CDR3 sequence (DNA): TGCGCCGGCAGCCTAGACAGGGAGAACACTGAAGCTTTCTTT.

Ten or more counts support this clonotype. This chain uses TRBV5-1 with TRBJ2-1, with 14 bases that match TRBD2. The CDR3 is made up of 17 amino acids. Losses at the gene ends were 4 bases for V and 4 bases for J; bases not matched to a gene: 7. In germline, CDR1 is SGHRS, CDR2 YFSETQ. The CDR3 region is CASSPGLAGGLYNEQFF. CDR3 DNA: TGCGCCAGCAGCCCTGGACTAGCGGGAGGTTTGTACAATGAGCAGTTCTTC. The full variable domain, in which reference TRBV5-1 and TRBJ2-1 provide the parts outside the CDR3, is KAGVTQTPRYLIKTRGQQVTLSCSPISGHRSVSWYQQTPGQGLQFLFEYFSETQRNKGNFPGRFSGRQFSNSRSEMNVSTLELGDSALYLCASSPGLAGGLYNEQFFGPGTRLTVL.

V gene TRBV6-2 or TRBV6-3 combines with J gene TRBJ1-2, with TRBD1 identical over 8 bases. The CDR3 consists of 12 residues. Germline V gene sequence: CDR1 MNHEY, CDR2 SVGEGT. V dropped 7 bases and J dropped 4; count of bases not matched to a gene: 2. The CDR3 DNA sequence: TGTGCCAGCACCCAGGGGGCCTATGGCTACACCTTC. It encodes CASTQGAYGYTF.

This clonotype was detected only a few times. This sequence joins TRBV7-2 and TRBJ2-1; D tentatively reads TRBD1 or TRBD2 (5 bases each). The CDR3 is 14 amino acids. The V gene's germline CDR1 is SGHTA and CDR2 FQGNSA. Trimming removed 2 bases from V and 7 bases from J, with 12 bases in between. The CDR3 loop reads CASSLRDPGNEQFF. The CDR3 DNA reads as TGTGCCAGCAGCTTAAGGGACCCTGGGAATGAGCAGTTCTTC.

This clonotype was seen more than once but under ten times. The chain is built from TRBV12-5 and TRBJ2-1; 7 nucleotides match TRBD2. The CDR3 is made up of 15 amino acids. Trimming took 6 bases from V and 0 from J; bases not matched to a gene: 5. Germline V CDR1 and CDR2: LGHNT, FRNRAP. The CDR3 loop reads CASGPGTTSYNEQFF. In DNA form, the CDR3 reads TGTGCTAGTGGCCCTGGGACTACCTCCTACAATGAGCAGTTCTTC.

The rearrangement links TRBV20-1 to TRBJ2-3, with 12 bases lining up with TRBD2. The germline CDR1 and CDR2 sequences are DFQATT and SNEGSKA (reference sequence). V lost 0 bases and J lost 2; bases outside the gene matches: 6. The CDR3 runs to 17 residues. This CDR3 reads CSARDLAGGLVTDTQYF. The CDR3, as DNA: TGCAGTGCTAGAGATCTAGCGGGAGGGCTGGTCACAGATACGCAGTATTTT.

The CDR3 region has the DNA TGCGCCAGCAGTTCCGGGATAAGGGGCGAAAAACTGTTTTTT. This encodes CASSSGIRGEKLFF. This chain connects TRBV5-1 to TRBJ1-4; possibly TRBD1 for D (5 bases). The CDR3 totals 14 residues. The germline CDR1 and CDR2 sequences are SGHRS and YFSETQ. Trimming stripped 5 bases from V and 8 bases from J, with 16 bases between.

This clonotype was seen a few times. CDR3 residues: CAPFVYEQYF. The CDR3 DNA reads as TGTGCCCCTTTCGTCTACGAGCAGTACTTC. This chain connects TRBV7-9 to TRBJ2-7; D unclear. CDR1 is SEHNR, CDR2 FQNEAQ, per germline (reference sequence). The length of the CDR3 is 10 residues. V lost 11 bases and J lost 3, with 8 bases in between.

The sample holds a few counts of this clonotype. The chain combines TRBV12-3 or TRBV12-4 with TRBJ2-3, with a tentative D call TRBD2 (5 bases). The V gene lost 2 bases and the J gene lost 4 bases, with 13 bases spanning the gap. The CDR3 has 15 amino acids. CDR3 DNA sequence: TGTGCCAGCAGTTTACGTCCCCTAGCCGCAGATACGCAGTATTTT. Amino acid sequence: CASSLRPLAADTQYF.

The V call is TRBV7-2, the J call TRBJ2-1; TRBD2 agrees at 9 bases. This CDR3 spans 16 amino acids. Looked up from germline, CDR1 is SGHTA and CDR2 is FQGNSA. Unmatched junction bases numbered 8, after V lost 4 bases and J lost 4 bases. CDR3 in DNA: TGTGCCAGCAGCTCCTTCCGGACTAGCGTATACAATGAGCAGTTCTTC. Encoded protein: CASSSFRTSVYNEQFF.